The clone carrying this TCR beta chain was recorded a few times. Germline V gives CDR1 MNHEY, CDR2 SMNVEV (reference sequence). Trimming took 0 bases from V and 8 from J; bases not matched to a gene: 8. The CDR3 covers 15 residues. This specimen belongs to a study of T cells after yellow fever vaccination. The study, taken as a whole, reports: Most clones from primary vaccination resurfaced after the booster (about 95% CD4, 75% to 90% CD8). In FACS-sorted repertoires, abundant clonotypes from the bulk population could appear as contaminants.

In making TCR cDNA, 5'RACE template switching added a universal primer site and UMIs to it. Via MiXCR, TCRdb re-called the 5' RACE reads, giving one row per CDR3 protein. The sample carries 65,000 to 90,000 distinct CDR3 sequences, 13% recorded once. Sequenced here: CD8+ T cells not binding an NS4B(214-222) dextramer, sorted from PBMCs, sampled 20 to 25 days after the first yellow fever vaccination. The chain recombines TRBV27 with TRBJ1-2, with 8 bases matching TRBD1. This receptor was taken from a man between 18 and 35 years old who received the YFV17D yellow fever vaccine. The CDR3 sequence is CASSLSPDRAGGYTF. The DNA of the CDR3 is TGTGCCAGCAGTTTATCCCCGGACAGGGCTGGGGGCTACACCTTC.